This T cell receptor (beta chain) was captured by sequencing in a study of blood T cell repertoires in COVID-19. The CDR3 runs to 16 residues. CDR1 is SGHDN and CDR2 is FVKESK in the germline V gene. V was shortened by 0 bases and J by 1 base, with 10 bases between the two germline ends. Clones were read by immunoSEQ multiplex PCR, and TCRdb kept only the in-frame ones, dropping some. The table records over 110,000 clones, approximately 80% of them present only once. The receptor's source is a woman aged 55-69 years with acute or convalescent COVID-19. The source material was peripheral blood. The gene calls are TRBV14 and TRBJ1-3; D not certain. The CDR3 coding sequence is TGTGCCAGCAGCCAAGATCCCCAGGTATCTGGAAACACCATATATTTT. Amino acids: CASSQDPQVSGNTIYF.